One and the same sample provided the 22 T cell receptor beta chains below, sequenced in a study of technical replicates of blood from a handful of donors. Profiling relied on immunoSEQ multiplex PCR, and the TCRdb table lists in-frame clones only, not all of them. Of 70,000 to 80,000 clones detected, over 80% appear once; the ten largest clones hold about 0.43%. The sample comprised T cells isolated from PBMCs. The source is a human donor in good health.

This chain uses TRBV28 with TRBJ1-1, with D possibly TRBD1 on 6 matching bases. CDR1 MDHEN and CDR2 SYDVKM come from the germline V gene. The CDR3 extends over 15 amino acids. Trimming shortened V by 5 bases and J by 3 bases, and 16 bases separated the two germline ends. CDR3 nucleotide sequence: TGTGCCAGCAGTGCGCCTCAGACAGGTTACACTGAAGCTTTCTTT. It specifies CASSAPQTGYTEAFF.

V and J are TRBV6-1 and TRBJ1-5; 8 nucleotides agree with TRBD1. Losses at the gene ends were 0 bases for V and 10 bases for J; bases not matched to a gene: 11. This CDR3 region has 16 residues. Germline V CDR1 and CDR2: MNHNS, SASEGT. This CDR3 reads CASSEAPTGVVYPQHF. In DNA form, the CDR3 reads TGTGCCAGCAGTGAAGCGCCGACAGGGGTGGTTTATCCCCAGCATTTT.

This chain joins TRBV10-1 and TRBJ2-2; a possible D gene is TRBD1 (6 bases). The CDR3 is 15 residues long. Trimming left V 8 bases short and J 3 bases short, with 16 bases between. Germline V gene sequence: CDR1 WNHNN, CDR2 SYGVQD (reference sequence). CDR3 in DNA: TGCGCCAGCGGACATACAGGGCCCTACACCGGGGAGCTGTTTTTT. It codes for CASGHTGPYTGELFF.

The chain couples TRBV6-1 to TRBJ2-7; 11 bases map to TRBD2. Germline V gives CDR1 MNHNS, CDR2 SASEGT. J was trimmed by 7 bases and V by 5 bases; bases with no gene match: 10. This CDR3 spans 15 amino acids. The CDR3 region has the DNA TGTGCCAGCAGTTCAAGACTAGCGGGACCGAATGAGCAGTACTTC. Its translation is CASSSRLAGPNEQYF.

The genes are TRBV9 and TRBJ1-4, with 7 bases fitting TRBD1. Germline trimming cut 2 bases from V and 0 bases from J; bases unmatched to any gene: 10. This CDR3 is 18 amino acids long. CDR1 and CDR2 from the germline V gene are SGDLS and YYNGEE. In nucleotides, the CDR3 is TGTGCCAGCAGCGTCGGGGACAGTTATTCTGCAACTAATGAAAAACTGTTTTTT. It yields the protein CASSVGDSYSATNEKLFF.

The chain uses TRBV5-8 and TRBJ2-1, with 9 bases aligning to TRBD1. Germline CDR1 is SGHTS and CDR2 is YDEGEE. Trimming cost V 4 bases and J 5 bases; bases outside gene matches: 4. This CDR3 contains 14 residues. As DNA, the CDR3 is TGTGCCAGCAGCGAGACAGGGGGGGACAATGAGCAGTTCTTC. Its protein is CASSETGGDNEQFF. Looking up the rest from reference TRBV5-8 and TRBJ2-1 gives the full variable domain: EAGVTQSPTHLIKTRGQQATLRCSPISGHTSVYWYQQALGLGLQFLLWYDEGEERNRGNFPPRFSGRQFPNYSSELNVNALELEDSALYLCASSETGGDNEQFFGPGTRLTVL.

The chain couples TRBV6-6 to TRBJ2-7; 9 nucleotides match TRBD1. The V segment lost 7 bases and the J segment 2 bases; nucleotides outside the gene matches: 6. CDR1 is MNHNY, CDR2 SVGAGI, per germline (reference sequence). This CDR3 has 14 residues. Here the CDR3 DNA reads TGTGCCAGCACCCTAAGACAGGGGGCCTACGAGCAGTACTTC. The encoded protein is CASTLRQGAYEQYF.

The sample holds one count of this clone. The chain couples TRBV4-1 to TRBJ1-4; D might be TRBD1 (6 bases). Germline assignment: CDR1 MGHRA and CDR2 YSYEKL. CDR3 length equals 17 residues. Trimming stripped 1 base from V and 5 bases from J, with 17 bases between. CDR3 DNA: TGCGCCAGCAGCCAAGGGCAGACTATGGGGACAAATGAAAAACTGTTTTTT. Amino acid sequence: CASSQGQTMGTNEKLFF.

The chain recombines TRBV6-5 with TRBJ1-2, with unresolved D. The V gene lost 8 bases and the J gene lost 9 bases, with 16 bases spanning the gap. Germline loops: CDR1 MNHEY, CDR2 SVGAGI. This CDR3 has 12 amino acids. CDR3 in amino acids: CASRGLERSYTF. The CDR3 DNA is TGTGCCAGCCGTGGCTTGGAGCGCAGCTACACCTTC.

The V gene is TRBV27, the J gene TRBJ2-3; no firm D call. The CDR3 has 17 amino acids. The V gene lost 3 bases and the J gene lost 1 base, with 17 bases spanning the gap. Germline CDR1 and CDR2: MNHEY and SMNVEV (reference sequence). The DNA of the CDR3 is TGTGCCAGCAGTTTTTCTGCACTCCCTATTGGCACAGATACGCAGTATTTT. Amino acid sequence: CASSFSALPIGTDTQYF.

The rearrangement joins TRBV5-1 to TRBJ1-3, with no clear D. The CDR3 contains 14 residues. Germline assignment: CDR1 SGHRS and CDR2 YFSETQ. V gave up 0 bases and J gave up 0 bases, with 4 bases separating them. In DNA, the CDR3 is TGCGCCAGCAGCTTGGATAACTCTGGAAACACCATATATTTT. Encoded protein: CASSLDNSGNTIYF.

The CDR3 protein is CASSLQRAGTDTQYF. The CDR3 DNA reads TGTGCCAGCAGCTTACAGCGGGCGGGTACAGATACGCAGTATTTT. This chain joins TRBV11-2 and TRBJ2-3; TRBD2 might be the D (6 bases). CDR1 SGHAT and CDR2 FQNNGV come from the germline V gene. The CDR3 length is 15 residues. Trimming shortened V by 2 bases and J by 3 bases, and 12 bases separated the two germline ends.

This sequence joins TRBV5-1 and TRBJ2-1, with D possibly TRBD2 on 6 matching bases. Germline loops: CDR1 SGHRS, CDR2 YFSETQ. Trimming removed 1 base from V and 0 bases from J, with 11 bases in between. The CDR3 sequence is 16 residues long. This CDR3 reads CASSLFSGDSYNEQFF. The DNA of the CDR3 is TGCGCCAGCAGCTTGTTTAGCGGAGACTCCTACAATGAGCAGTTCTTC.

The genes are TRBV5-1 and TRBJ2-1, with a tentative D call TRBD2 (7 bases). V gave up 4 bases and J gave up 5 bases, with 19 bases separating them. The CDR3 runs 16 residues. Germline V gives CDR1 SGHRS, CDR2 YFSETQ. CDR3 loop: CASSPVRGLADNEQFF. The DNA for the CDR3 is TGCGCCAGCAGCCCAGTCAGGGGCCTAGCGGACAATGAGCAGTTCTTC.

The count of this clone is one. CDR3 amino acids: CASSDDSRGRGHLEQYF. As DNA, the CDR3 is TGTGCCAGCAGCGATGATTCGAGGGGCAGGGGGCATCTCGAGCAGTACTTC. The rearrangement uses TRBV9 and TRBJ2-7; 8 bases match TRBD1. The CDR3 covers 17 residues. Germline V gives CDR1 SGDLS, CDR2 YYNGEE. J was trimmed by 6 bases and V by 3 bases; bases with no gene match: 17.

The CDR3 region has the DNA TGTGCCATCAGTGGGGACAGTAGCAATCAGCCCCAGCATTTT. It yields the protein CAISGDSSNQPQHF. V gene TRBV10-3 combines with J gene TRBJ1-5; 7 nucleotides align to TRBD1. This CDR3 has 14 residues. CDR1 and CDR2 from the germline V gene are ENHRY and SYGVKD. The junction had 0 bases not matched to a gene; V was cut back by 4 bases and J by 0 bases.

The chain couples TRBV19 to TRBJ2-3; the D gene is possibly TRBD1 (6 bases). Germline V gene lookup returns CDR1 LNHDA and CDR2 SQIVND (reference sequence). Trimming removed 0 bases at V and 5 bases at J, with 15 bases between. The CDR3 extends over 16 amino acids. CDR3 nucleotides: TGTGCCAGTAGTATAGATCCGGGACACCCAGAAGATACGCAGTATTTT. Translation gives CASSIDPGHPEDTQYF.

This chain links TRBV6-5 with TRBJ2-5, with 7 nucleotides matching TRBD2. The CDR3 consists of 12 residues. Germline V gene data show CDR1 as MNHEY and CDR2 as SVGAGI. J was trimmed by 5 bases and V by 6 bases; bases with no gene match: 3. CDR3 DNA sequence: TGTGCCAGCAGCCGGGACTACGAGACCCAGTACTTC. It yields the protein CASSRDYETQYF.

The chain combines TRBV5-4 with TRBJ1-1; a weak D match, TRBD1 (6 bases). The germline CDR1 and CDR2 sequences are SGHNT and YYREEE (reference sequence). The CDR3 is made up of 15 amino acids. V dropped 2 bases and J dropped 5 bases, with 16 bases sitting between them. The CDR3 region has the DNA TGTGCCAGCAGCTTTGATCTGATGGGGGCAACTGAAGCTTTCTTT. Translation: CASSFDLMGATEAFF.

The chain employs TRBV27 and TRBJ2-7; the match to TRBD1 covers 12 bases. Trimming removed 1 base from V and 6 bases from J; junction bases left unmatched: 4. This CDR3 contains 15 residues. The V gene's germline CDR1 is MNHEY and CDR2 SMNVEV (reference sequence). Here the CDR3 DNA reads TGTGCCAGCAGTTTATTAGGGACAGGGGGCTTCGAGCAGTACTTC. Protein: CASSLLGTGGFEQYF.

The V gene is TRBV6-4, the J gene TRBJ1-2; maybe TRBD1 (6 bases). The CDR3 is 13 residues long. Looked up from germline, CDR1 is MRHNA and CDR2 is SNTAGT. The V gene lost 2 bases and the J gene lost 8 bases, with 12 bases spanning the gap. In nucleotides, the CDR3 is TGTGCCAGCAGTGACCGGGGGGCGCGAGGCTACACCTTC. It yields the protein CASSDRGARGYTF.

Details on this clone: A read error may account for a junction end that differs from germline. This rearrangement joins TRBV6-5 to TRBJ1-2, with 7 bases that match TRBD1. The CDR3 sequence is 15 residues long. Germline V gene data show CDR1 as MNHEY and CDR2 as SVGAGI. The CDR3 DNA follows: TGTGCCAGCAGATCGACAGGGACCATTAACCATGGCTACACCTTC. This gives the protein CASRSTGTINHGYTF.